The source of this T cell receptor beta chain is a study of shared clonotypes between healthy human individuals. Assay: immunoSEQ multiplex PCR; the TCRdb copy retains only in-frame clones and omits some. Of under 2,000,000 clones listed, about 94% are singletons. CD45RO-negative, CCR7-positively selected cells formed the naive CD8 fraction, excluding terminally differentiated effector memory CD45RA+ cells. This clonotype was sampled from a man younger than 35 in good health. Sequencing input: naive CD8+ T cells sorted from blood.

The DNA of the CDR3 is TGCAGCGCCTCAGGGGTCGGATACTACAATGAGCAGTTCTTC. It codes for CSASGVGYYNEQFF. The J gene is TRBJ2-1, the V gene TRBV29-1; weak D call: TRBD1 (6 bases). The CDR3 contains 14 residues. The germline CDR1 and CDR2 sequences are SQVTM and ANQGSEA. Deletions cut 7 bases from V and 3 bases from J, with 16 bases between.